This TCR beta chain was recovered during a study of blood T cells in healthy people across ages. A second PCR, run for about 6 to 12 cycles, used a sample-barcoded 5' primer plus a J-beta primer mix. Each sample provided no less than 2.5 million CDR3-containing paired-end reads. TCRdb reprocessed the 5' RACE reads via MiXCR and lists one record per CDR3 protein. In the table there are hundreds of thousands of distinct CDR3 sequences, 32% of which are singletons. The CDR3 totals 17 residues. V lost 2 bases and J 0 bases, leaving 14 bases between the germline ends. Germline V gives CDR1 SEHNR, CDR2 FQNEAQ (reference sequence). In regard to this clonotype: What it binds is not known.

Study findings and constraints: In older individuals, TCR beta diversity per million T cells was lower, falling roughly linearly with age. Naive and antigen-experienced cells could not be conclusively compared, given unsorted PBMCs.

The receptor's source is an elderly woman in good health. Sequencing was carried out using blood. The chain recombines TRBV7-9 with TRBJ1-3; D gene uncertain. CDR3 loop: CASSLPLTRLSGNTIYF. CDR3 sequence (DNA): TGTGCCAGCAGCTTACCTTTAACCCGGCTCTCTGGAAACACCATATATTTT.